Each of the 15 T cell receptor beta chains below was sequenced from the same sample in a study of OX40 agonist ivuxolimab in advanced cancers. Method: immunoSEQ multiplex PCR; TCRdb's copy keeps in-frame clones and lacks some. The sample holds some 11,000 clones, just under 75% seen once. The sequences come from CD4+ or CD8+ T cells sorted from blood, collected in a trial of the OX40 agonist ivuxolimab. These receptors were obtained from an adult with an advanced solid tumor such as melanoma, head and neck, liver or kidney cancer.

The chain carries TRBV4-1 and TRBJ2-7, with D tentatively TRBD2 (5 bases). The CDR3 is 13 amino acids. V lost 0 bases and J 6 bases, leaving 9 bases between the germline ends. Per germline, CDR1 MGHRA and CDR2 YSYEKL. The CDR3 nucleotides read TGCGCCAGCAGCCAAGAAGGACTGCCCGAGCAGTACTTC. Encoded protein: CASSQEGLPEQYF.

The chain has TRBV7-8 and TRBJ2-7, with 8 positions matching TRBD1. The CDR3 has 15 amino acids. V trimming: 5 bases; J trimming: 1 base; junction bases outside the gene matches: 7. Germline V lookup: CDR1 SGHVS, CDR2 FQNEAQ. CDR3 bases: TGTGCCAGCAGCATAGGACAGGGCGAATCCTACGAGCAGTACTTC. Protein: CASSIGQGESYEQYF.

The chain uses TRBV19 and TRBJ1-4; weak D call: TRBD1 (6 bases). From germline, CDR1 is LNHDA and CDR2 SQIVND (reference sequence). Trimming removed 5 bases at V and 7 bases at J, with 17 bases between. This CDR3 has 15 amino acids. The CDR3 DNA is TGTGCCAGTAGTGACGTGAAGGGACATGCTGAAAAACTGTTTTTT. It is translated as CASSDVKGHAEKLFF.

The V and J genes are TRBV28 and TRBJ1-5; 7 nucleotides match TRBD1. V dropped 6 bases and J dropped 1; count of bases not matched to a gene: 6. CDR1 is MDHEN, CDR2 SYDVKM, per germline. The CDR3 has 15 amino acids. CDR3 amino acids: CASSLYRGSNQPQHF. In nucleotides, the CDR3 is TGTGCCAGCAGCTTGTACAGGGGAAGCAATCAGCCCCAGCATTTT.

In nucleotides, the CDR3 is TGTGCCAGCAGCGTAGGCGCAAGCGAGCAGTTCTTC. Its protein product is CASSVGASEQFF. The chain joins TRBV9 to TRBJ2-1; no definite D call. This CDR3 is built from 12 residues. Germline CDR1 reads SGDLS; CDR2 reads YYNGEE. The V and J ends lost 0 bases and 10 bases respectively, with 8 bases between them.

This chain's CDR3 is CASSGGQGAGYTF. As DNA, the CDR3 is TGTGCCAGCAGTGGGGGTCAGGGTGCTGGCTACACCTTC. This rearrangement joins TRBV2 to TRBJ1-2, with D maybe TRBD1 (5 bases). CDR1 is SNHLY, CDR2 FYNNEI, per germline. V lost 4 bases and J lost 7, with 13 bases in between. This CDR3 comprises 13 residues.

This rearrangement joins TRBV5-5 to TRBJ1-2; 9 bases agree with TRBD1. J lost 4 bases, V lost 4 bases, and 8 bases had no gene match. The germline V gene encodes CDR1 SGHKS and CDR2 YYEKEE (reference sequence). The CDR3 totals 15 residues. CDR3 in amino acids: CASSLWTGDGYGYTF. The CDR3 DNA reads TGTGCCAGCAGCCTATGGACAGGGGACGGCTATGGCTACACCTTC.

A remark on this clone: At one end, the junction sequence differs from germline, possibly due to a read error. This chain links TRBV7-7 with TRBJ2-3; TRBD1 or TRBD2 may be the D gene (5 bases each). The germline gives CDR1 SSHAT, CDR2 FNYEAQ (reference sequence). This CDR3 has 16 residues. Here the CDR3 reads CASSLGTDISTDTQYF. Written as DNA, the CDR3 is TGTGCTAGCAGCTTAGGGACGGACATAAGCACAGATACGCAGTATTTT.

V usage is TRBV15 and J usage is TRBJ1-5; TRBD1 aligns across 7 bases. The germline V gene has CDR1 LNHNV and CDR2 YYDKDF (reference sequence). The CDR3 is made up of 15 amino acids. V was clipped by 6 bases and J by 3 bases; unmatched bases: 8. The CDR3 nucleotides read TGTGCCACCAGGGCTGCGACAGGGAACAATCAGCCCCAGCATTTT. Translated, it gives CATRAATGNNQPQHF.

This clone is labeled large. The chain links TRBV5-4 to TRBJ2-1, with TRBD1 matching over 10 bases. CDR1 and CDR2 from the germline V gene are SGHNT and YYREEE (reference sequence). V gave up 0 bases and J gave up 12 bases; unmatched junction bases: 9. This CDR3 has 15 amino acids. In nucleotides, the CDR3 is TGTGCCAGCAGCTTGGGTAGCGGACAGGGGGAGGTGCAGTTCTTC. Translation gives CASSLGSGQGEVQFF.

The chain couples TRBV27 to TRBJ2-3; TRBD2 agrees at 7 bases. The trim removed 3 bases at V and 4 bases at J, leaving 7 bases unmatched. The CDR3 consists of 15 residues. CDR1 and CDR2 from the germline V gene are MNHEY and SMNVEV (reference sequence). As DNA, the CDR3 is TGTGCCAGCAGTTTTTCGGCGGGAGAGGCAGATACGCAGTATTTT. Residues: CASSFSAGEADTQYF.

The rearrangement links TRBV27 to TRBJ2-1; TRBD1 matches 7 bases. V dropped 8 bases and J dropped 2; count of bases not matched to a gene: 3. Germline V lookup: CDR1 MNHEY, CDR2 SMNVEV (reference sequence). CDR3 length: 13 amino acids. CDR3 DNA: TGTGCCAGCGGGCAGGGGGCCTACAATGAGCAGTTCTTC. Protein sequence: CASGQGAYNEQFF.

CDR3 coding DNA: TGTGCCAGCAGCCCACCTCTGGGACCCCAGCATTTT. This translates into CASSPPLGPQHF. The chain combines TRBV14 with TRBJ1-5; D remains unclear. Deletions cut 4 bases from V and 10 bases from J, with 11 bases between. The CDR3 has 12 amino acids. CDR1 and CDR2 (germline): SGHDN, FVKESK.

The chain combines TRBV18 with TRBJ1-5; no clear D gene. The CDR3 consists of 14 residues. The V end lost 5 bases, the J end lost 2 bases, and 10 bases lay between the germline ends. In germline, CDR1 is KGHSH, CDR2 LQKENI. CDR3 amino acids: CASSTDRGNQPQHF. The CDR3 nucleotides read TGTGCCAGCTCAACCGATAGGGGCAATCAGCCCCAGCATTTT.

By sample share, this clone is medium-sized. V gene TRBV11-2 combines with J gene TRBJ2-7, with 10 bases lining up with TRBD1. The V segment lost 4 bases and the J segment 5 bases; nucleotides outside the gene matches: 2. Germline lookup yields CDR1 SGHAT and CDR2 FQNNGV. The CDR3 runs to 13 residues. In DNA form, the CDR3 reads TGTGCCAGCAGCTGGACAGGGGGGGACGAGCAGTACTTC. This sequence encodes CASSWTGGDEQYF.